The 25 T cell receptor beta chains presented below share a single source sample, sequenced in a study of Ad26.COV2.S vaccination and SARS-CoV-2 variants. The protocol was immunoSEQ multiplex PCR, while the TCRdb copy is restricted to in-frame clones and leaves out a portion. The table records around 380,000 clones, about nine tenths of them present only once. Indicated treatment: approximately 18 received Ad26.COV2.S at low or high dose, single or two shots; 5 received placebo; per-sample allocation not given. Collection of the samples took place on day 63 after the first injection of vaccine or placebo. The material was peripheral blood, obtained in a trial of Ad26.COV2.S vaccine versus placebo. These receptors were collected from a person between 18 and 65 years old who received the Ad26.COV2.S COVID-19 vaccine or a placebo.

The rearrangement joins TRBV6-5 to TRBJ2-1; 8 bases match TRBD1. The CDR3 runs 12 residues. Germline V lookup: CDR1 MNHEY, CDR2 SVGAGI. Unmatched junction bases numbered 6, after V lost 5 bases and J lost 12 bases. This chain's CDR3 is CASSLQGGRQFF. The CDR3 coding sequence is TGTGCCAGCAGTCTACAGGGGGGTCGGCAGTTCTTC.

The rearrangement links TRBV11-2 to TRBJ2-7; the D is unclear. Germline V gene data show CDR1 as SGHAT and CDR2 as FQNNGV. Between the trimmed V and J ends, which lost 1 base and 4 bases, there was a span of 14 bases. This CDR3 contains 15 residues. DNA of the CDR3: TGTGCCAGCAGCTTAGGTACGACTGCAACTTACGAGCAGTACTTC. It is translated as CASSLGTTATYEQYF.

The gene calls are TRBV27 and TRBJ2-3; 11 bases match TRBD2. Germline V lookup: CDR1 MNHEY, CDR2 SMNVEV (reference sequence). CDR3 length equals 19 residues. V shed 4 bases, J shed 0 bases, and the junction held 12 bases outside the gene matches. CDR3 sequence reads: CASSSLAGGIRLSTDTQYF. The CDR3 coding sequence is TGTGCCAGCAGTTCCCTAGCGGGGGGAATCCGCCTTAGCACAGATACGCAGTATTTT.

V is TRBV7-9 and J is TRBJ2-1, with D tentatively TRBD1 (5 bases). V lost 0 bases and J 0 bases, leaving 9 bases between the germline ends. The CDR3 is made up of 16 amino acids. Germline assignment: CDR1 SEHNR and CDR2 FQNEAQ (reference sequence). The CDR3, as DNA: TGTGCCAGCAGCTTAGCGACAGTTAGCTCCTACAATGAGCAGTTCTTC. Its protein is CASSLATVSSYNEQFF.

The genes are TRBV5-5 and TRBJ1-1; D may be TRBD1 (5 bases). This CDR3 spans 15 amino acids. Germline-derived CDR1 and CDR2 are SGHKS and YYEKEE (reference sequence). V was pared by 0 bases and J by 4 bases, with 13 bases between. The CDR3 here is CASSLDPAGTTEAFF. The CDR3 nucleotides are TGTGCCAGCAGCTTGGACCCCGCAGGGACCACTGAAGCTTTCTTT.

The chain combines TRBV14 with TRBJ2-3, with D perhaps matching TRBD1 (6 bases). CDR3 size: 13 residues. The germline V gene has CDR1 SGHDN and CDR2 FVKESK. Trimming took 4 bases from V and 1 from J, leaving 6 bases between them. The CDR3: CASSPGGTDTQYF. DNA for the CDR3: TGTGCCAGCAGCCCAGGGGGCACAGATACGCAGTATTTT.

The J gene is TRBJ1-3, the V gene TRBV5-5; maybe TRBD1 (5 bases). The CDR3 has 15 amino acids. Germline CDR1 and CDR2: SGHKS and YYEKEE (reference sequence). Trimming took off 2 bases at V and 0 bases at J, with 9 bases between the two ends. CDR3 amino acids: CASSFRGGSGNTIYF. CDR3 bases: TGTGCCAGCAGCTTTCGCGGGGGCTCTGGAAACACCATATATTTT.

This clone was seen a handful of times. The chain combines TRBV18 with TRBJ1-6, with 9 bases identical to TRBD1. Germline V CDR1 and CDR2: KGHSH, LQKENI. The CDR3 covers 15 residues. The trim removed 4 bases at V and 9 bases at J, leaving 7 bases unmatched. CDR3 nucleotide sequence: TGTGCCAGCTCACTCGACGGGACAGGGTTTTCACCCCTCCACTTT. Translation gives CASSLDGTGFSPLHF.

This clone was seen only once. V is TRBV3-1 (or the pseudogene TRBV3-2) and J is TRBJ2-3; D is perhaps TRBD1 (6 bases). Trimming shortened V by 4 bases and J by 4 bases, and 15 bases separated the two germline ends. This CDR3 is 15 amino acids long. CDR1 is LGHDT and CDR2 is YNNKEL in the germline V gene (reference sequence). CDR3 nucleotides: TGTGCCAGCAGCCCTCCGGGCTCAGGGGCAGATACGCAGTATTTT. Translated, it gives CASSPPGSGADTQYF.

This chain connects TRBV19 to TRBJ2-7; TRBD1 or TRBD2 may be the D gene (5 bases each). V lost 0 bases to trimming and J lost 2 bases, with 5 bases between them. Germline V gives CDR1 LNHDA, CDR2 SQIVND (reference sequence). The CDR3 loop spans 13 amino acids. The CDR3 nucleotides read TGTGCCAGTAGTATAGAGGGGGCCTACGAGCAGTACTTC. This gives the protein CASSIEGAYEQYF. Full variable domain (remainder filled in from reference TRBV19 and TRBJ2-7): DGGITQSPKYLFRKEGQNVTLSCEQNLNHDAMYWYRQDPGQGLRLIYYSQIVNDFQKGDIAEGYSVSREKKESFPLTVTSAQKNPTAFYLCASSIEGAYEQYFGPGTRLTVT.

The chain has TRBV7-2 and TRBJ1-1; weak D call: TRBD1 (6 bases). Looked up from germline, CDR1 is SGHTA and CDR2 is FQGNSA. V gave up 10 bases and J gave up 1 base, with 16 bases separating them. The CDR3 spans 14 residues. In DNA, the CDR3 is TGTGCCACCAAACAGGGCAGTTCGAACACTGAAGCTTTCTTT. The encoded protein is CATKQGSSNTEAFF.

This chain links TRBV4-1 with TRBJ2-1; 13 bases fit TRBD2. V was pared by 3 bases and J by 7 bases, with 15 bases of the junction left unmatched. The CDR3 is 19 residues long. CDR1 is MGHRA, CDR2 YSYEKL, per germline. The CDR3 loop is CASSHPGLAGNEWRNEQFF. The CDR3 nucleotides read TGCGCCAGCAGCCATCCGGGACTAGCGGGGAATGAATGGAGGAATGAGCAGTTCTTC.

This sequence joins TRBV4-1 and TRBJ2-5, with D possibly being TRBD2 (6 bases). Germline CDR1 MGHRA, CDR2 YSYEKL. V was pared by 2 bases and J by 1 base, with 8 bases between. The CDR3 extends over 14 amino acids. The CDR3: CASSQSGLQETQYF. CDR3 in DNA: TGCGCCAGCAGCCAAAGCGGGCTCCAAGAGACCCAGTACTTC.

The V call is TRBV4-2, the J call TRBJ2-2; 12 nucleotides line up with TRBD2. The CDR3 consists of 20 residues. The germline CDR1 and CDR2 sequences are LGHNA and YNFKEQ. Trimming removed 0 bases from V and 1 base from J; junction bases left unmatched: 9. In DNA form, the CDR3 reads TGTGCCAGCAGCCAAGAAATTTCAGGACTAGCGGGGAGGAACACCGGGGAGCTGTTTTTT. Protein: CASSQEISGLAGRNTGELFF.

CDR3 in amino acids: CASSSPPGGTYEQYF. CDR3 nucleotides: TGTGCCAGCAGCTCTCCCCCGGGGGGTACCTACGAGCAGTACTTC. V gene TRBV3-1 (or the pseudogene TRBV3-2) combines with J gene TRBJ2-7; 7 bases align to TRBD2. The CDR3 length is 15 residues. Trimming took 5 bases from V and 2 from J; bases not matched to a gene: 9. Germline V gives CDR1 LGHDT, CDR2 YNNKEL (reference sequence).

A note on this clone: Other DNA sequences of this sample code for an identical CDR3. The gene calls are TRBV10-3 and TRBJ1-2; the D is unclear. Germline CDR1 reads ENHRY; CDR2 reads SYGVKD. This CDR3 spans 12 amino acids. The V end was cut by 6 bases, the J end by 4 bases, with 9 bases between. CDR3: CAISGDSYGYTF. Written as DNA, the CDR3 is TGTGCCATCAGCGGAGACTCCTATGGCTACACCTTC.

This clone was detected a few times. This specimen includes other DNA sequences encoding the same CDR3. V gene TRBV5-1 combines with J gene TRBJ1-6; D not certain. CDR1 and CDR2 (germline): SGHRS, YFSETQ. Trimming took 0 bases from V and 0 from J, leaving 7 bases between them. CDR3 length: 16 residues. CDR3 residues: CASSLAGSSYNSPLHF. CDR3 nucleotides: TGCGCCAGCAGCTTGGCCGGAAGCTCCTATAATTCACCCCTCCACTTT.

Turning to this clone: At the DNA level, this CDR3 is encoded by other sequences in the same sample as well. The CDR3 DNA follows: TGCGCCAGCAGTGAGTCTCGGGGGAACACTGAAGCTTTCTTT. Translated: CASSESRGNTEAFF. The V and J genes are TRBV10-1 and TRBJ1-1; D gene ambiguous. With 0 bases removed from V and 1 base from J, the gap between germline ends came to 6 bases. CDR3 size: 14 residues. Germline-derived CDR1 and CDR2 are WNHNN and SYGVQD (reference sequence).

The chain recombines TRBV6-6 with TRBJ1-2, with TRBD1 as a possible D gene (6 bases). There are 16 residues in the CDR3. The germline V gene encodes CDR1 MNHNY and CDR2 SVGAGI (reference sequence). V lost 2 bases, J lost 7 bases, and 20 bases lay in between. DNA for the CDR3: TGTGCCAGCAGTTACACTGTTGACAGGTCTACCTCTGGCTACACCTTC. Translated: CASSYTVDRSTSGYTF.

The rearrangement uses TRBV2 and TRBJ1-1; 10 bases fit TRBD1. This CDR3 is 13 amino acids long. Trimming removed 7 bases from V and 4 bases from J; junction bases left unmatched: 3. From germline, CDR1 is SNHLY and CDR2 FYNNEI. CDR3 bases: TGTGCCAGCATCGGACAGGGGGGCACTGAAGCTTTCTTT. Its translation is CASIGQGGTEAFF.

V gene TRBV5-5 combines with J gene TRBJ1-2; D not certain. The CDR3 loop spans 13 amino acids. Trimming shortened V by 3 bases and J by 7 bases, and 13 bases separated the two germline ends. The germline V gene has CDR1 SGHKS and CDR2 YYEKEE (reference sequence). The CDR3 protein is CASSSFPGSGYTF. The CDR3 DNA reads TGTGCCAGCAGCTCCTTTCCGGGGTCTGGCTACACCTTC. Filled out from reference TRBV5-5 and TRBJ1-2, the complete variable domain reads DAGVTQSPTHLIKTRGQQVTLRCSPISGHKSVSWYQQVLGQGPQFIFQYYEKEERGRGNFPDRFSARQFPNYSSELNVNALLLGDSALYLCASSSFPGSGYTFGSGTRLTVV.

As regards this clone: The germline gene is not matched at one end of the junction; a read error may be the cause. The rearrangement links TRBV27 to TRBJ1-2, with D perhaps TRBD1 (6 bases). The germline V gene encodes CDR1 MNHEY and CDR2 SMNVEV (reference sequence). The CDR3 runs 13 residues. The CDR3 region is CASSVSGVNGYTF. The DNA of the CDR3 is TGTGCCAGCAGTGTATCAGGGGTTAACGGCTACACCTTC.

The J gene is TRBJ1-2, the V gene TRBV7-2, with 7 bases lining up with TRBD1. Germline CDR1 reads SGHTA; CDR2 reads FQGNSA. The CDR3 covers 14 residues. Trimming took 5 bases from V and 4 from J; bases not matched to a gene: 7. The CDR3 loop is CASSVTGEGYGYTF. As DNA, the CDR3 is TGTGCCAGCAGCGTTACAGGGGAGGGCTATGGCTACACCTTC.

V is TRBV24-1 and J is TRBJ2-3, with no clear D. Trimming stripped 4 bases from V and 4 bases from J, with 14 bases between. Germline assignment: CDR1 KGHDR and CDR2 SFDVKD. The CDR3 runs 15 residues. In nucleotides, the CDR3 is TGTGCCACCAGTGAACGGACGCCAGGCGCAGATACGCAGTATTTT. Translated, it gives CATSERTPGADTQYF.

This chain uses TRBV18 with TRBJ2-7; 8 nucleotides align to TRBD1. V lost 6 bases, J lost 2 bases, and 6 bases stayed unmatched. This CDR3 region has 14 residues. Germline-derived CDR1 and CDR2 are KGHSH and LQKENI. The CDR3 sequence: CASSPRTGTYEQYF. In nucleotides, the CDR3 is TGTGCCAGCTCTCCTCGGACAGGGACCTACGAGCAGTACTTC.